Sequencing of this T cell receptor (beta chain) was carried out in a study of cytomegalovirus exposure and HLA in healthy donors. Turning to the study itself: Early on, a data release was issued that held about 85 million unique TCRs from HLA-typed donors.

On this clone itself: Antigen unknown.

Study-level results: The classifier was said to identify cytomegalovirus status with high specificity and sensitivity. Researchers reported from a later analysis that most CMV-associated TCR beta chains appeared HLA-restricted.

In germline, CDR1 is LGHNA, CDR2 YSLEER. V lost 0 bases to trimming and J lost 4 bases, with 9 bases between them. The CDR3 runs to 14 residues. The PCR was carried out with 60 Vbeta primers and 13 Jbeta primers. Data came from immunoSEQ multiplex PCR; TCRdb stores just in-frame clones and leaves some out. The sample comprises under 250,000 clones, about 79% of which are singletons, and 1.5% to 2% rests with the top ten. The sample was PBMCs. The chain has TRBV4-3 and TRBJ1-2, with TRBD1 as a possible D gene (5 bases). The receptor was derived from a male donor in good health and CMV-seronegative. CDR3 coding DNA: TGCGCCAGCAGCCAAGATAGGGGCGTCTATGGCTACACCTTC. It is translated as CASSQDRGVYGYTF.